This TCR beta chain stems from a study of human T cells and chemical hapten exposure. Across the study: Small discrepancies in pooled library volume mainly accounted for the varying TCR yields per sample. Study-wide results and caveats: Once DPC sensitization occurred, TCRs above 1 in 1000 frequency showed no change.

V lost 3 bases and J 8 bases, leaving 16 bases between the germline ends. The CDR3 has 14 amino acids. As for this clonotype: The target antigen is unknown.

The study's library attached unique molecular identifiers to single cDNA molecules. Using its own MiXCR run on the reads, TCRdb lists one record per CDR3 protein. The table lists about 120,000 distinct CDR3 sequences, over 7.5% of them singletons. From whole blood left unfractionated, total RNA was extracted. The TCR sequence derives from a human donor in good health. Some clones in this sample may be carry-over from other donors' samples. The sample was whole blood. The chain recombines TRBV12-3 or TRBV12-4 with TRBJ1-2; D unresolved. The CDR3 region is CASSFTNSLWGYTF. CDR3 in DNA: TGTGCCAGCAGTTTTACCAACTCTTTGTGGGGCTACACCTTC.